The 17 T cell receptor beta chains given below trace back to one sample, sequenced in a study of glioma-infiltrating T cells. The iRepertoire nested amplicon-rescue multiplex PCR amplified TCR alpha and beta CDR3s from RNA. Each CDR3 protein gets one entry after TCRdb re-called the multiplex PCR reads with MiXCR. Among 100,000 to 150,000 distinct CDR3 sequences listed, roughly 23% were seen once. The specimen sequenced was glioma tissue, nonneoplastic brain tissue, or PBMCs (not recorded which). The receptor set was obtained from a human donor with low-grade glioma or glioblastoma, undergoing nonglioma brain surgery, or in good health (not recorded which).

This clonotype was picked up many times. This chain links TRBV3-1 with TRBJ2-7; 8 positions agree with TRBD2. Germline trimming cut 0 bases from V and 7 bases from J; bases unmatched to any gene: 8. From germline, CDR1 is LGHDT and CDR2 YNNKEL (reference sequence). This CDR3 region has 15 residues. The chain's CDR3 is CASSQDPAGELEQYF. The CDR3 bases are TGTGCCAGCAGCCAAGATCCAGCGGGAGAACTTGAGCAGTACTTC.

The V gene is TRBV9, the J gene TRBJ2-5, with 7 nucleotides matching TRBD1. The CDR3 spans 13 residues. With 4 bases clipped from V and 4 bases from J, the junction kept 4 bases outside the gene matches. Germline V lookup: CDR1 SGDLS, CDR2 YYNGEE. The CDR3 region has the DNA TGTGCCAGCAGCCCCGGGACAGCAGAGACCCAGTACTTC. Protein: CASSPGTAETQYF.

This clonotype was seen repeatedly, ten times or more. This may be a read error, as it is one base from a much larger clone. The chain links TRBV6-1 to TRBJ2-3; TRBD1 or TRBD2 may be the D gene (6 bases each). Germline loops: CDR1 MNHNS, CDR2 SASEGT. This CDR3 comprises 13 residues. DNA for the CDR3: TGTACCAGCAGACGGACAGCGGGAGATACGCAGTATTTT. This encodes CTSRRTAGDTQYF.

A few counts support this clonotype. The V gene is TRBV19, the J gene TRBJ2-1, with TRBD2 matching 11 bases. The J segment lost 1 base and the V segment lost 8 bases, leaving 4 bases of the junction unmatched. The CDR3 is 15 amino acids. Per the germline V gene, CDR1 is LNHDA and CDR2 is SQIVND (reference sequence). Here the CDR3 DNA reads TGTGCCAGTCAGGCTAGCGGGAGGTCCTACAATGAGCAGTTCTTC. Translation: CASQASGRSYNEQFF.

This clonotype came up many times. The chain employs TRBV4-1 and TRBJ1-1, with D hard to call. The CDR3 contains 12 residues. CDR1 and CDR2 from the germline V gene are MGHRA and YSYEKL. Between the trimmed V and J ends, which lost 4 bases and 4 bases, there was a span of 7 bases. The CDR3 loop is CASSLESTEAFF. The CDR3 DNA is TGCGCCAGCAGCCTCGAAAGCACTGAAGCTTTCTTT.

At least ten counts were recorded for this clonotype. The chain uses TRBV20-1 and TRBJ2-1; D is possibly TRBD2 (5 bases). The CDR3 runs 13 residues. Germline values: CDR1 DFQATT, CDR2 SNEGSKA (reference sequence). V lost 5 bases, J lost 6 bases, and 14 bases lay in between. The CDR3 DNA is TGCAGTGCTTCGGGCCGACTAACCAATGAGCAGTTCTTC. This sequence encodes CSASGRLTNEQFF.

The chain links TRBV10-3 to TRBJ2-5; 7 nucleotides align to TRBD2. The V segment lost 8 bases and the J segment 1 base; nucleotides outside the gene matches: 7. The CDR3 consists of 14 residues. CDR1 is ENHRY and CDR2 is SYGVKD in the germline V gene. The chain's CDR3 is CAIGESGTQETQYF. DNA of the CDR3: TGTGCCATCGGCGAAAGCGGGACCCAAGAGACCCAGTACTTC.

In the case of this clonotype: A read error may produce the germline difference seen at one junction end. V is TRBV4-1 and J is TRBJ2-5, with a possible D match to TRBD2 (5 bases). CDR1 MGHRA and CDR2 YSYEKL come from the germline V gene. The CDR3 extends over 22 amino acids. The CDR3 sequence is CASNQDDWYGILTRRYQETQYF. The CDR3 DNA follows: TGCGCCAGCAACCAAGATGACTGGTACGGGATACTTACGCGAAGGTACCAAGAGACCCAGTACTTC.

The rearrangement links TRBV19 to TRBJ2-1; no definite D call. Deletions cut 4 bases from V and 7 bases from J, with 8 bases between. Germline-derived CDR1 and CDR2 are LNHDA and SQIVND (reference sequence). The CDR3 has 12 amino acids. The CDR3 coding sequence is TGTGCCAGTAGTACACAAACAAATGAGCAGTTCTTC. It specifies CASSTQTNEQFF.

CDR3 coding DNA: TGTGCCAGCAGCGTATGGGGGACAGGGCTCCTCTCTGGAAACACCATATATTTT. Translated, it gives CASSVWGTGLLSGNTIYF. V is TRBV9 and J is TRBJ1-3, with TRBD1 matching over 9 bases. V shed 1 base and J 0 bases; nucleotides not matched to a gene: 8. CDR1 is SGDLS and CDR2 is YYNGEE in the germline V gene. The length of the CDR3 is 18 residues.

This clonotype has ten or more counts. This chain connects TRBV28 to TRBJ2-5; TRBD2 matches at 9 bases. There are 17 residues in the CDR3. The germline V gene has CDR1 MDHEN and CDR2 SYDVKM. J gave up 5 bases and V 4 bases, and 14 bases lay outside the gene matches. In DNA form, the CDR3 reads TGTGCCAGCAGTTCCTTCGCATGGGGGACTAGCTCGGAGACCCAGTACTTC. Translated: CASSSFAWGTSSETQYF.

This clonotype was seen at least ten times. The chain couples TRBV4-1 to TRBJ2-7; perhaps D is TRBD1 or TRBD2 (5 bases each). The CDR3 is made up of 14 amino acids. The V gene's germline CDR1 is MGHRA and CDR2 YSYEKL. Trimming removed 4 bases from V and 2 bases from J, with 12 bases in between. CDR3 sequence: CASSPRDGPYEQYF. The CDR3 DNA sequence: TGCGCCAGCAGCCCCCGGGACGGCCCCTACGAGCAGTACTTC.

Of note for this clonotype: A much larger clone is a single base away; this may be a read error. The rearrangement joins TRBV11-2 to TRBJ1-2; D is unclear. V lost 0 bases and J lost 8, with 16 bases in between. This CDR3 comprises 15 residues. Germline CDR1 reads SGHAT; CDR2 reads FQNNGV. The CDR3 coding sequence is TGTGCCAGCAGCTTAGAAGCCCAACTCTCGGGGGGCTACACCTTC. Protein: CASSLEAQLSGGYTF.

This clonotype was counted at least ten times. V and J are TRBV2 and TRBJ2-7; D is uncertain. Trimming took 10 bases from V and 3 from J, leaving 1 base between them. CDR3 length equals 8 residues. The germline V gene has CDR1 SNHLY and CDR2 FYNNEI. The CDR3 bases are TGTGCCAACTACGAGCAGTACTTC. This encodes CANYEQYF. The full variable domain, in which reference TRBV2 and TRBJ2-7 provide the parts outside the CDR3, is EPEVTQTPSHQVTQMGQEVILRCVPISNHLYFYWYRQILGQKVEFLVSFYNNEISEKSEIFDDQFSVERPDGSNFTLKIRSTKLEDSAMYFCANYEQYFGPGTRLTVT.

V gene TRBV19 combines with J gene TRBJ1-2, with D perhaps TRBD1 (6 bases). This CDR3 has 12 amino acids. V lost 7 bases and J 7 bases, leaving 13 bases between the germline ends. CDR1 is LNHDA and CDR2 is SQIVND in the germline V gene (reference sequence). CDR3 region: CASTPGVRGYTF. The CDR3 nucleotides read TGTGCCAGTACCCCAGGGGTGCGTGGCTACACCTTC.

This clonotype was seen more than once but under ten times. Just one base apart from a much larger clone, this may be a read error. The chain uses TRBV9 and TRBJ1-5; D possibly corresponds to TRBD1 (5 bases). Germline CDR1 is SGDLS and CDR2 is YYNGEE. This CDR3 has 14 amino acids. V lost 4 bases and J lost 0, with 8 bases in between. The CDR3 DNA is TGTGCCAGCAGCCAAGACAGTAGCAATCAGCCCCAGCATTTT. Protein sequence: CASSQDSSNQPQHF.

The rearrangement links TRBV25-1 to TRBJ2-7; no clear D gene. The V and J ends lost 4 bases and 3 bases respectively, with 10 bases between them. CDR3 size: 13 residues. The germline V gene has CDR1 MGHDK and CDR2 SYGVNS. The DNA of the CDR3 is TGTGCCAGCAGTGGGGGTTCTGACTACGAGCAGTACTTC. This encodes CASSGGSDYEQYF.